What follows are 32 T cell receptor beta chains derived from one specimen sequenced in a study of blood T cell repertoires in COVID-19 (dated by TCRdb to about 2020). To prepare the library, the immunoSEQ multiplex PCR assay was applied. TCRdb took this table from immuneACCESS and kept in-frame rearrangements with V and J called. Such tables lack part of the clones; where checked against another copy, unresolved V genes explain under half of the gap, and the rest is unexplained. This sample lists some 530,000 clones; roughly 88% were detected once. Approximately 3.2% of the sample is taken by the ten largest. Sequenced sample: peripheral blood. All receptors come from a human donor in a cohort sampled during active COVID-19.

This clone was picked up a small number of times. J is TRBJ2-1 and V is TRBV29-1, with D possibly matching TRBD2 (6 bases). The CDR3 has 12 residues. Looked up from germline, CDR1 is SQVTM and CDR2 is ANQGSEA. V gave up 5 bases and J gave up 9 bases, with 14 bases separating them. The CDR3 region is CSVRPLEGEQFF. In DNA form, the CDR3 reads TGCAGCGTTCGCCCGTTGGAGGGTGAGCAGTTCTTC.

The CDR3 reads CASSVLAGPYEQYF. DNA for the CDR3: TGTGCCAGCAGTGTCCTAGCGGGTCCCTACGAGCAGTACTTC. This sequence joins TRBV2 and TRBJ2-7; TRBD2 aligns across 8 bases. Germline CDR1 reads SNHLY; CDR2 reads FYNNEI. The CDR3 is 14 amino acids. With V trimmed by 4 bases and J by 2 bases, 4 bases remained unmatched.

This clone was observed once. The CDR3 here is CASSRGQGGRNTEAFF. For the CDR3, the DNA is TGTGCCAGCAGCCGGGGACAGGGCGGAAGGAACACTGAAGCTTTCTTT. The chain carries TRBV11-2 and TRBJ1-1; 9 bases are shared with TRBD1. J lost 1 base, V lost 5 bases, and 8 bases had no gene match. The V gene's germline CDR1 is SGHAT and CDR2 FQNNGV. The CDR3 consists of 16 residues.

CDR3 sequence: CASSLGLADYTGELFF. In DNA, the CDR3 is TGTGCCAGTAGTCTCGGACTAGCAGACTACACCGGGGAGCTGTTTTTT. V gene TRBV19 combines with J gene TRBJ2-2; TRBD2 aligns across 8 bases. The CDR3 extends over 16 amino acids. Germline CDR1 LNHDA, CDR2 SQIVND (reference sequence). The ends lost 5 bases at V and 3 bases at J; junction bases unmatched: 8.

The chain employs TRBV14 and TRBJ1-2; D remains ambiguous. Germline V CDR1 and CDR2: SGHDN, FVKESK. The CDR3 sequence is 15 residues long. V was clipped by 1 base and J by 5 bases, with 14 bases between them. CDR3: CASSQAKGGIYGYTF. The CDR3 DNA is TGTGCCAGCAGCCAAGCGAAGGGAGGGATATATGGCTACACCTTC. Full variable domain (rest looked up from reference TRBV14 and TRBJ1-2): EAGVTQFPSHSVIEKGQTVTLRCDPISGHDNLYWYRRVMGKEIKFLLHFVKESKQDESGMPNNRFLAERTGGTYSTLKVQPAELEDSGVYFCASSQAKGGIYGYTFGSGTRLTVV.

This clone was recorded only once. The chain recombines TRBV18 with TRBJ2-2; TRBD1 is a possible D gene (5 bases). V shed 0 bases and J shed 5 bases, with 13 bases lying between them. Germline assignment: CDR1 KGHSH and CDR2 LQKENI. CDR3 size: 16 residues. The chain's CDR3 is CASSPPAGLGTGELFF. For the CDR3, the DNA is TGTGCCAGCTCACCACCGGCAGGGTTAGGAACCGGGGAGCTGTTTTTT.

This chain joins TRBV7-9 and TRBJ2-5; tentative D call: TRBD1 (5 bases). The CDR3 sequence is 14 residues long. Germline V gene lookup returns CDR1 SEHNR and CDR2 FQNEAQ (reference sequence). Trimming took off 3 bases at V and 7 bases at J, with 15 bases between the two ends. The CDR3 DNA reads TGTGCCAGCAGCTTGATGACAGCCTCGTGGACCCAGTACTTC. Translation: CASSLMTASWTQYF.

The table lists this clone with a count of one. The chain recombines TRBV3-1 (or the pseudogene TRBV3-2) with TRBJ1-4; 7 bases fit TRBD1. With V trimmed by 5 bases and J by 5 bases, 8 bases remained unmatched. CDR1 LGHDT and CDR2 YNNKEL come from the germline V gene (reference sequence). The CDR3 spans 15 residues. CDR3 sequence (DNA): TGTGCCAGCAGCGCTCCCGGGACAGTCAATGAAAAACTGTTTTTT. Translation: CASSAPGTVNEKLFF.

This chain uses TRBV5-1 with TRBJ1-6, with TRBD1 matching over 7 bases. The CDR3 is 15 amino acids. Germline CDR1 and CDR2: SGHRS and YFSETQ. The ends lost 4 bases at V and 7 bases at J; junction bases unmatched: 8. The CDR3 region is CASSDRQGNNSPLHF. DNA for the CDR3: TGCGCCAGCAGCGACCGACAGGGTAACAATTCACCCCTCCACTTT.

This CDR3 is CASSYSNAFRGNEQFF. The CDR3 DNA follows: TGTGCCAGCAGTTACTCGAATGCCTTCAGGGGGAATGAGCAGTTCTTC. The V and J genes are TRBV6-5 and TRBJ2-1, with 7 bases identical to TRBD1. Germline assignment: CDR1 MNHEY and CDR2 SVGAGI. The CDR3 is made up of 16 amino acids. Germline trimming cut 0 bases from V and 7 bases from J; bases unmatched to any gene: 9.

Concerning this clone itself: The sample has other DNA sequences that encode this CDR3 too. The chain couples TRBV2 to TRBJ2-3, with 11 bases identical to TRBD2. The J segment lost 0 bases and the V segment lost 8 bases, leaving 4 bases of the junction unmatched. This CDR3 comprises 15 residues. Germline CDR1 is SNHLY and CDR2 is FYNNEI. The CDR3: CASRIAGGSTDTQYF. The CDR3 bases are TGTGCCAGCCGCATAGCGGGAGGGAGCACAGATACGCAGTATTTT.

V usage is TRBV10-3 and J usage is TRBJ2-5; the D gene is possibly TRBD2 (6 bases). Trimming left V 11 bases short and J 4 bases short, with 20 bases between. Germline assignment: CDR1 ENHRY and CDR2 SYGVKD. The CDR3 consists of 14 residues. CDR3 sequence: CASPPGGEVETQYF. The CDR3 bases are TGTGCCTCCCCGCCCGGGGGAGAGGTAGAGACCCAGTACTTC.

The rearrangement uses TRBV4-1 and TRBJ2-3, with a weak D call TRBD1 (6 bases). Germline V CDR1 and CDR2: MGHRA, YSYEKL. CDR3 length equals 16 residues. V lost 0 bases, J lost 4 bases, and 14 bases lay in between. The DNA of the CDR3 is TGCGCCAGCAGCCAAGAGGGTTCGACAGGTCCAGATACGCAGTATTTT. This encodes CASSQEGSTGPDTQYF.

The J gene is TRBJ2-7, the V gene TRBV5-1; a possible D gene is TRBD1 (6 bases). The CDR3 totals 15 residues. The germline V gene has CDR1 SGHRS and CDR2 YFSETQ. Trimming cost V 0 bases and J 5 bases, with 15 bases left between them. CDR3 coding DNA: TGCGCCAGCAGCTTGGATTTAGGGGGTCGGAACGAGCAGTACTTC. Protein sequence: CASSLDLGGRNEQYF. The whole variable domain, remainder taken from reference TRBV5-1 and TRBJ2-7, is KAGVTQTPRYLIKTRGQQVTLSCSPISGHRSVSWYQQTPGQGLQFLFEYFSETQRNKGNFPGRFSGRQFSNSRSEMNVSTLELGDSALYLCASSLDLGGRNEQYFGPGTRLTVT.

The rearrangement links TRBV4-2 to TRBJ1-1, with a tentative D call TRBD1 (5 bases). In germline, CDR1 is LGHNA, CDR2 YNFKEQ. Trimming removed 3 bases from V and 4 bases from J, with 24 bases in between. The CDR3 is 18 residues long. CDR3 DNA sequence: TGTGCCAGCAGCCAGGATACAGTTGGGCGGGGGGGAATCACTGAAGCTTTCTTT. Protein sequence: CASSQDTVGRGGITEAFF.

Ten or more counts support this clone. The chain is built from TRBV7-6 and TRBJ2-3; TRBD2 aligns across 8 bases. Per the germline V gene, CDR1 is SGHVS and CDR2 is FNYEAQ. The junction had 10 bases not matched to a gene; V was cut back by 5 bases and J by 3 bases. The CDR3 length is 16 residues. The CDR3: CASSPEGLGGTDTQYF. CDR3 in DNA: TGTGCCAGCAGCCCCGAGGGACTAGGGGGGACAGATACGCAGTATTTT.

The V call is TRBV9, the J call TRBJ2-3, with 8 bases identical to TRBD1. The length of the CDR3 is 16 residues. The germline gives CDR1 SGDLS, CDR2 YYNGEE. V shed 0 bases and J 2 bases; nucleotides not matched to a gene: 5. CDR3 sequence (DNA): TGTGCCAGCAGCGTAGATGGGACAGGACACACAGATACGCAGTATTTT. Residues: CASSVDGTGHTDTQYF. Full variable domain (missing parts from reference TRBV9 and TRBJ2-3): DSGVTQTPKHLITATGQRVTLRCSPRSGDLSVYWYQQSLDQGLQFLIQYYNGEERAKGNILERFSAQQFPDLHSELNLSSLELGDSALYFCASSVDGTGHTDTQYFGPGTRLTVL.

V and J are TRBV6-5 and TRBJ1-2; D ambiguous. Germline lookup yields CDR1 MNHEY and CDR2 SVGAGI. With 1 base removed from V and 7 bases from J, the gap between germline ends came to 7 bases. There are 12 residues in the CDR3. The CDR3, as DNA: TGTGCCAGCAGTTACTTTCCGGGTGGCTACACCTTC. Its protein product is CASSYFPGGYTF.

This chain links TRBV29-1 with TRBJ2-1; 14 bases line up with TRBD2. This CDR3 has 14 amino acids. After removal of 8 bases from V and 9 bases from J, the junction contained 9 bases not matched to a gene. Germline CDR1 reads SQVTM; CDR2 reads ANQGSEA. In nucleotides, the CDR3 is TGCAGCAATCGACTAGCGGGAGGGCCCACTGAGCAGTTCTTC. Amino acid sequence: CSNRLAGGPTEQFF.

This clone was detected a few times. This chain links TRBV6-5 with TRBJ2-5; the match to TRBD1 covers 8 bases. V lost 4 bases and J lost 7; bases outside the gene matches: 2. This CDR3 region has 12 residues. Germline V gene data show CDR1 as MNHEY and CDR2 as SVGAGI. The CDR3 spells CASSLTGGTQYF. DNA for the CDR3: TGTGCCAGCAGTTTAACAGGGGGGACCCAGTACTTC.

The genes are TRBV29-1 and TRBJ2-7; 9 nucleotides align to TRBD1. CDR1 SQVTM and CDR2 ANQGSEA come from the germline V gene. The CDR3 sequence is 13 residues long. V lost 4 bases, J lost 0 bases, and 1 base stayed unmatched. The CDR3 reads CSVGTGASYEQYF. CDR3 DNA sequence: TGCAGCGTTGGGACAGGGGCCTCCTACGAGCAGTACTTC.

The genes are TRBV7-2 and TRBJ2-2; D unresolved. The germline V and J ends were trimmed by 4 bases and 5 bases, with 14 bases remaining between them. This CDR3 has 15 amino acids. The germline V gene encodes CDR1 SGHTA and CDR2 FQGNSA. CDR3 DNA sequence: TGTGCCAGCAGCTCACCGCTAGGTCGTACCGGGGAGCTGTTTTTT. It translates to CASSSPLGRTGELFF. The full variable domain, completed using reference TRBV7-2 and TRBJ2-2, is GAGVSQSPSNKVTEKGKDVELRCDPISGHTALYWYRQSLGQGLEFLIYFQGNSAPDKSGLPSDRFSAERTGGSVSTLTIQRTQQEDSAVYLCASSSPLGRTGELFFGEGSRLTVL.

This clone was picked up one time. The chain recombines TRBV30 with TRBJ1-6, with 7 nucleotides matching TRBD1. Losses at the gene ends were 1 base for V and 7 bases for J; bases not matched to a gene: 1. The CDR3 runs 13 residues. Germline V CDR1 and CDR2: GTSNPN, SVGIG (reference sequence). The CDR3 reads CAWSATGNSPLHF. CDR3 DNA: TGTGCCTGGAGTGCGACAGGGAATTCACCCCTCCACTTT.

The gene calls are TRBV5-1 and TRBJ2-1; the match to TRBD2 covers 10 bases. V shed 4 bases and J 8 bases; nucleotides not matched to a gene: 6. Germline V gene data show CDR1 as SGHRS and CDR2 as YFSETQ. The CDR3 spans 14 residues. CDR3 nucleotides: TGCGCCAGCAGCCCTCTAGCGGGAGAGGATGAGCAGTTCTTC. Protein sequence: CASSPLAGEDEQFF. The whole variable domain, remainder taken from reference TRBV5-1 and TRBJ2-1, is KAGVTQTPRYLIKTRGQQVTLSCSPISGHRSVSWYQQTPGQGLQFLFEYFSETQRNKGNFPGRFSGRQFSNSRSEMNVSTLELGDSALYLCASSPLAGEDEQFFGPGTRLTVL.

The chain joins TRBV19 to TRBJ1-2; TRBD1 aligns across 8 bases. In germline, CDR1 is LNHDA, CDR2 SQIVND (reference sequence). CDR3 length: 15 residues. The V gene end was trimmed by 1 base and the J gene end by 3 bases; junction bases not matched to a gene: 4. The CDR3 DNA is TGTGCCAGTAGTATAGTGCTGGACAGGGACTATGGCTACACCTTC. This sequence encodes CASSIVLDRDYGYTF.

This CDR3 reads CASSLVLDSNQPQHF. DNA for the CDR3: TGTGCCAGCAGCTTAGTGTTAGATAGCAATCAGCCCCAGCATTTT. The rearrangement joins TRBV7-2 to TRBJ1-5; no definite D call. This CDR3 comprises 15 residues. The germline V gene encodes CDR1 SGHTA and CDR2 FQGNSA. The V and J ends lost 1 base and 0 bases respectively, with 7 bases between them.

This rearrangement joins TRBV4-1 to TRBJ1-2, with D possibly being TRBD1 (5 bases). The germline gives CDR1 MGHRA, CDR2 YSYEKL. Trimming pared 1 base from V and 1 base from J, leaving 7 bases between. CDR3 length: 14 amino acids. In DNA, the CDR3 is TGCGCCAGCAGCCAAGCGGGGGATAACTATGGCTACACCTTC. It is translated as CASSQAGDNYGYTF.

This clone has a handful of counts. The chain links TRBV24-1 to TRBJ2-7; D might be TRBD1 (5 bases). From germline, CDR1 is KGHDR and CDR2 SFDVKD. The CDR3 runs 13 residues. Deletions cut 5 bases from V and 0 bases from J, with 7 bases between. The CDR3, as DNA: TGTGCCACCAGTGGGGGCTACTCCTACGAGCAGTACTTC. Translating gives CATSGGYSYEQYF.

This rearrangement joins TRBV2 to TRBJ1-1; 9 bases fit TRBD1. With 7 bases clipped from V and 1 base from J, the junction kept 7 bases outside the gene matches. Germline values: CDR1 SNHLY, CDR2 FYNNEI. The CDR3 has 15 residues. The CDR3 sequence is CASNPMTGGNTEAFF. The CDR3 nucleotides read TGTGCCAGCAACCCAATGACAGGGGGGAACACTGAAGCTTTCTTT.

The chain joins TRBV5-4 to TRBJ1-4, with 9 bases identical to TRBD1. This CDR3 comprises 16 residues. CDR1 is SGHNT, CDR2 YYREEE, per germline (reference sequence). V lost 3 bases, J lost 0 bases, and 3 bases stayed unmatched. CDR3 sequence (DNA): TGTGCCAGCAGCTCACAGGGGGCTGCAACTAATGAAAAACTGTTTTTT. It is translated as CASSSQGAATNEKLFF.

The chain joins TRBV18 to TRBJ1-3; 7 bases agree with TRBD1. Germline CDR1 KGHSH, CDR2 LQKENI. The CDR3 is 15 amino acids. With V trimmed by 2 bases and J by 4 bases, 5 bases remained unmatched. The CDR3 region is CASSPTTGSGNTIYF. For the CDR3, the DNA is TGTGCCAGCTCACCAACGACAGGGTCAGGAAACACCATATATTTT.

The V and J genes are TRBV10-3 and TRBJ2-1, with 7 positions matching TRBD2. Germline V gene data show CDR1 as ENHRY and CDR2 as SYGVKD. J was trimmed by 2 bases and V by 0 bases; bases with no gene match: 10. This CDR3 comprises 18 residues. The CDR3 sequence: CAISESGGSSTAYNEQFF. CDR3 nucleotide sequence: TGTGCCATCAGTGAGTCGGGCGGGAGTAGTACAGCCTACAATGAGCAGTTCTTC.